This T cell receptor (beta chain) was profiled in a study of circulating CD8 cells and anti-PD-1 response in melanoma. Study in general: About 55% of the 13 melanoma patients received first-line anti-PD-1 therapy. The study's findings and limits: PD-1 and DPOS subsets showed similar, higher clonality than DNEG. No tumor material was available, so peptide assays assessed reactivity. Under 7% of TRB clonotypes were shared between subsets at M1.

Four subsets defined by PD-1 and/or TIGIT were sorted from live CD3+CD8+TCRalphabeta+ cells. Each library started from around 15 ng of total RNA using the QIAseq Immune Repertoire TCR panel. TCRdb itself ran the reads through MiXCR, one entry per CDR3 protein. The table shows approximately 1,100 distinct CDR3 sequences, with approximately 10% occurring only once. By proportion, this clonotype is medium-sized. Its matching antigen is unknown. The CDR3 consists of 16 residues. Germline CDR1 and CDR2: SGHAT and FQNNGV. After removal of 4 bases from V and 5 bases from J, the junction contained 7 bases not matched to a gene.

The chain combines TRBV11-2 with TRBJ2-1; TRBD2 matches 11 bases. The source is a human donor with melanoma. The sequencing here drew on CD8+ T cells from PBMCs, taken at baseline or after one month of anti-PD-1 therapy (not recorded which). Here the CDR3 DNA reads TGTGCCAGCAGCTCAATATCTAGCGGGGGGCACAATGAGCAGTTCTTC. Translated: CASSSISSGGHNEQFF.